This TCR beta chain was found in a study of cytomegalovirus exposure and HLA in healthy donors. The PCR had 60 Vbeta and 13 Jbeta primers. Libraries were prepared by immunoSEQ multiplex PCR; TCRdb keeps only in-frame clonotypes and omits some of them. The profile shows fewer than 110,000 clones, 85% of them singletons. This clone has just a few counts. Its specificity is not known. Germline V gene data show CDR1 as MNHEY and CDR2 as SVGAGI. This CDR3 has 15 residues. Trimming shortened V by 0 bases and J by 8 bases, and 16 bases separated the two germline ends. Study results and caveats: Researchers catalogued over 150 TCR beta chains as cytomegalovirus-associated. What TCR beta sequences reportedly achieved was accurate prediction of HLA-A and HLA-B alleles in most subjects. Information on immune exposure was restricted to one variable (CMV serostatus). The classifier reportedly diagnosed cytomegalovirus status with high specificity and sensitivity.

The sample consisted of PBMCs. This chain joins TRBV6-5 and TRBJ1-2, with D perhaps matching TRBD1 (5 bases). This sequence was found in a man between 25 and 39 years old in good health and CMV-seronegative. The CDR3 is CASSYSGGGAGGYTF. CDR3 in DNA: TGTGCCAGCAGTTACTCGGGGGGAGGGGCGGGAGGCTACACCTTC.